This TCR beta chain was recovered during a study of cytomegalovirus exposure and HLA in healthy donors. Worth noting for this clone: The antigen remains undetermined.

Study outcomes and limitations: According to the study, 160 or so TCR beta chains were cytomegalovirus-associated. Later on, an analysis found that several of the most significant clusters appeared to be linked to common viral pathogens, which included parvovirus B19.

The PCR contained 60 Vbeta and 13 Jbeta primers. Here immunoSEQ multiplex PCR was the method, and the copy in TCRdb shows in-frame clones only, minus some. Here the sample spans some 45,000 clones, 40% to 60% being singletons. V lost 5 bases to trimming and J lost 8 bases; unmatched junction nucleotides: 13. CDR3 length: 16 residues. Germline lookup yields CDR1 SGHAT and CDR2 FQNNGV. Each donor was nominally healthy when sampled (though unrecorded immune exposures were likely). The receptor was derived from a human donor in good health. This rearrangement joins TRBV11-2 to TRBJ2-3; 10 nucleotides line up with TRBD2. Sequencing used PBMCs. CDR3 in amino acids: CASSPQGLAGVGTQYF. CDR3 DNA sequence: TGTGCCAGCAGCCCCCAGGGGCTAGCGGGAGTCGGTACGCAGTATTTT. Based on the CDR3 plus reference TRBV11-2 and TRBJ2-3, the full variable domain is EAGVAQSPRYKIIEKRQSVAFWCNPISGHATLYWYQQILGQGPKLLIQFQNNGVVDDSQLPKDRFSAERLKGVDSTLKIQPAKLEDSAVYLCASSPQGLAGVGTQYFGPGTRLTVL.